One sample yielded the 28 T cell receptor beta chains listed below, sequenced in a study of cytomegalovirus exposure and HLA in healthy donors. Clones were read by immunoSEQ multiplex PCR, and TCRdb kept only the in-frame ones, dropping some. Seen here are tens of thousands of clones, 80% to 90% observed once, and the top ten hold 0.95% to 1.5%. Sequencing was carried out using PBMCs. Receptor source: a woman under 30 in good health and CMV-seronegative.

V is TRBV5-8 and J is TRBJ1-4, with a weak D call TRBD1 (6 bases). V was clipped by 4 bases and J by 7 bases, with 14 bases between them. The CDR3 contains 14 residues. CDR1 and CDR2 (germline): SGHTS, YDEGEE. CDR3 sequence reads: CASSPRGAGEKLFF. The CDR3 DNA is TGTGCCAGCAGCCCCCGGGGGGCTGGTGAAAAACTGTTTTTT.

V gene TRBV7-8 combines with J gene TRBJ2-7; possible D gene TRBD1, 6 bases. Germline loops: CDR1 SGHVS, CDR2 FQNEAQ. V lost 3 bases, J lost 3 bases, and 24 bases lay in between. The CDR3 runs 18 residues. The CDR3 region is CASSFPEWGRGDFYEQYF. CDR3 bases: TGTGCCAGCAGCTTCCCAGAGTGGGGCAGGGGAGATTTCTACGAGCAGTACTTC.

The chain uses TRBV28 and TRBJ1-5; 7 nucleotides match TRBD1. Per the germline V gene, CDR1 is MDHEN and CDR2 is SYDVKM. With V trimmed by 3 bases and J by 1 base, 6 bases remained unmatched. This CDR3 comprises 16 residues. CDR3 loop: CASSFWTGPSNQPQHF. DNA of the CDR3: TGTGCCAGCAGTTTCTGGACAGGTCCAAGCAATCAGCCCCAGCATTTT.

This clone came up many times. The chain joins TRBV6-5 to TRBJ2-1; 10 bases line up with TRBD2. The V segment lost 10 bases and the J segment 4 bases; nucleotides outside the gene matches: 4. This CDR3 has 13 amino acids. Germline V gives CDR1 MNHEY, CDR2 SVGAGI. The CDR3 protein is CATWTSGYNEQFF. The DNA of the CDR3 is TGTGCCACCTGGACTAGCGGTTACAATGAGCAGTTCTTC.

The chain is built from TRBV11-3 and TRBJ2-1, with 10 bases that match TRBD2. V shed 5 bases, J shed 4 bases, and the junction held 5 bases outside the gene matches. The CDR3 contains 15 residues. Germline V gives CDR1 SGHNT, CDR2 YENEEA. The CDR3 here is CASSLGLAAYNEQFF. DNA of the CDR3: TGTGCCAGCAGCCTCGGACTAGCGGCTTACAATGAGCAGTTCTTC.

CDR3 protein: CASSSRQGGSETQYF. CDR3 sequence (DNA): TGTGCCAGCAGCTCGCGACAGGGGGGTTCGGAGACCCAGTACTTC. The chain carries TRBV5-4 and TRBJ2-5, with 9 nucleotides matching TRBD1. This CDR3 region has 15 residues. J gave up 5 bases and V 3 bases, and 8 bases lay outside the gene matches. CDR1 is SGHNT, CDR2 YYREEE, per germline (reference sequence).

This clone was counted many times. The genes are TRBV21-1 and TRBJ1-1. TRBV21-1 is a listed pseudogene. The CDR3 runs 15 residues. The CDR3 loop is CASSSGKRVNTEAFF. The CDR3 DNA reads TGTGCCAGCAGCAGCGGAAAGAGAGTGAACACTGAAGCTTTCTTT.

The CDR3, as DNA: TGTGCCAGCAGAAGGAGAACAGGGGGCACTGAAGCTTTCTTT. Encoded protein: CASRRRTGGTEAFF. The chain links TRBV6-1 to TRBJ1-1, with TRBD1 matching over 8 bases. CDR1 is MNHNS and CDR2 is SASEGT in the germline V gene. V was pared by 6 bases and J by 4 bases, with 7 bases of the junction left unmatched. The CDR3 loop spans 14 amino acids.

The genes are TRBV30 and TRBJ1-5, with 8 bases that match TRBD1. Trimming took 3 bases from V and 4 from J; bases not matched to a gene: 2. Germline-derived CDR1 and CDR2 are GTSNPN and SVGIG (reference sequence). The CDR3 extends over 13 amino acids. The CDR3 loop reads CAWRDRENQPQHF. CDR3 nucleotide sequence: TGTGCCTGGAGGGACAGGGAGAATCAGCCCCAGCATTTT.

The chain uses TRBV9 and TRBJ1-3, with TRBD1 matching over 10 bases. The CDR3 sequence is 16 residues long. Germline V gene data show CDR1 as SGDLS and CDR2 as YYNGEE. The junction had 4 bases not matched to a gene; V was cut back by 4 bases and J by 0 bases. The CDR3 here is CASSPRTGGSGNTIYF. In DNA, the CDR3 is TGTGCCAGCAGCCCCCGGACAGGGGGCTCTGGAAACACCATATATTTT.

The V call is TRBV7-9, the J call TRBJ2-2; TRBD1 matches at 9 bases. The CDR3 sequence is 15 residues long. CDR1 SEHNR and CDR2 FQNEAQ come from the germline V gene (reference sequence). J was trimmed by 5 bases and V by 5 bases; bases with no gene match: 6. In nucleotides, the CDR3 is TGTGCCAGCAGCCTCCGGGACAGGGCTACCGGGGAGCTGTTTTTT. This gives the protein CASSLRDRATGELFF.

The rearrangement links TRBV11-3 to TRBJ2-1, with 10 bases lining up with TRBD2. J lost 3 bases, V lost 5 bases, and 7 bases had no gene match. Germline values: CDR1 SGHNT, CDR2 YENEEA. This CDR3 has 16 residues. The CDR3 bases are TGTGCCAGCAGCAGCCGAGCGGGAGGGGTCTACAATGAGCAGTTCTTC. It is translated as CASSSRAGGVYNEQFF.

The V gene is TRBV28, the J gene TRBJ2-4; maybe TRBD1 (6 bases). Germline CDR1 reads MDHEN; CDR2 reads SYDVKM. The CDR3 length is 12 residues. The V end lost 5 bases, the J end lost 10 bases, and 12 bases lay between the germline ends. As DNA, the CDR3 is TGTGCCAGCAGTGCCGTCAGGGGAATTCAGTACTTC. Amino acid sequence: CASSAVRGIQYF.

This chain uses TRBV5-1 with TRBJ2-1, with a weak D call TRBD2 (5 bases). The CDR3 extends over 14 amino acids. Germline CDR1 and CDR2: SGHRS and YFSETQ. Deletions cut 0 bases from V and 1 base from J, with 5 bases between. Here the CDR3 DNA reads TGCGCCAGCAGCTTGGGCGGGTCCTACAATGAGCAGTTCTTC. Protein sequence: CASSLGGSYNEQFF. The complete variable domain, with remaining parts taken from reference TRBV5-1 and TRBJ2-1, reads KAGVTQTPRYLIKTRGQQVTLSCSPISGHRSVSWYQQTPGQGLQFLFEYFSETQRNKGNFPGRFSGRQFSNSRSEMNVSTLELGDSALYLCASSLGGSYNEQFFGPGTRLTVL.

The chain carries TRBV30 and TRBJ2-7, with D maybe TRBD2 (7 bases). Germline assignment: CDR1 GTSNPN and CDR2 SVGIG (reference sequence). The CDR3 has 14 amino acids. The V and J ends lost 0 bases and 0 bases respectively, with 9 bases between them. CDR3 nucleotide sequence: TGTGCCTGGAGTGTAGGGGGGGTCTCCTACGAGCAGTACTTC. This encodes CAWSVGGVSYEQYF.

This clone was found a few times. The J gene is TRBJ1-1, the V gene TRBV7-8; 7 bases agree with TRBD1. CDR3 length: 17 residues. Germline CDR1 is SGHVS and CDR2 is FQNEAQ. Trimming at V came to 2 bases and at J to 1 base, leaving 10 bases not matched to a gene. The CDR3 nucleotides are TGTGCCAGCAGCTTATGGGGTACGGGACAGAAGAACACTGAAGCTTTCTTT. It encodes CASSLWGTGQKNTEAFF. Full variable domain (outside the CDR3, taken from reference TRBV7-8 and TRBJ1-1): GAGVSQSPRYKVAKRGQDVALRCDPISGHVSLFWYQQALGQGPEFLTYFQNEAQLDKSGLPSDRFFAERPEGSVSTLKIQRTQQEDSAVYLCASSLWGTGQKNTEAFFGQGTRLTVV.

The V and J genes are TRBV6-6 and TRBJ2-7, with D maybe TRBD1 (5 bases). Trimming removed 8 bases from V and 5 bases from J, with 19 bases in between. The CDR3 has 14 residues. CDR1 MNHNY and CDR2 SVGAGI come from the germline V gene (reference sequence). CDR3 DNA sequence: TGTGCCAGCTCTCCCCGGACAATAAGGAACGAGCAGTACTTC. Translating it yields CASSPRTIRNEQYF.

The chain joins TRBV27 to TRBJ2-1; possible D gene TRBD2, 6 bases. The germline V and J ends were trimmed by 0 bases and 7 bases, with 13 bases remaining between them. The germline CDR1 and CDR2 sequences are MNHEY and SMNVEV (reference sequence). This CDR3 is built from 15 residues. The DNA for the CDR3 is TGTGCCAGCAGTTTATCGATCGGGGGTCGGAATGAGCAGTTCTTC. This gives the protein CASSLSIGGRNEQFF.

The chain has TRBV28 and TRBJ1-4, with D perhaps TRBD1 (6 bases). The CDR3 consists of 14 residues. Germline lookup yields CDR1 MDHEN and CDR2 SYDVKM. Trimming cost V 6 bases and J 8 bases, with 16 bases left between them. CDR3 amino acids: CASSHSGTREKLFF. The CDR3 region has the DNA TGTGCCAGCAGCCACTCGGGGACAAGAGAAAAACTGTTTTTT.

The CDR3 sequence: CASSETLGGYYGYTF. In DNA, the CDR3 is TGTGCCAGCAGTGAAACTCTAGGGGGCTACTATGGCTACACCTTC. This chain links TRBV2 with TRBJ1-2; 7 bases are a match to TRBD1. V gave up 2 bases and J gave up 3 bases; unmatched junction bases: 6. The CDR3 runs 15 residues. CDR1 is SNHLY and CDR2 is FYNNEI in the germline V gene.

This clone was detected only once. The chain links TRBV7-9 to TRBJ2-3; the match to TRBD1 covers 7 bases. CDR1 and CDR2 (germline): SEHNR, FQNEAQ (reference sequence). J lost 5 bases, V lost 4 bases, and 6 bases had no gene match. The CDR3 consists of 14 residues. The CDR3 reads CASSYGQVGDTQYF. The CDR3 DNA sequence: TGTGCCAGCAGCTACGGACAGGTAGGAGATACGCAGTATTTT.

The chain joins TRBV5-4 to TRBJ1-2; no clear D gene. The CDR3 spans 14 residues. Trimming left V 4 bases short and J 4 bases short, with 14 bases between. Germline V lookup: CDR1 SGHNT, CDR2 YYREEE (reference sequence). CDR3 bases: TGTGCCAGCAGCAGAGAAGGAAGGAGCTATGGCTACACCTTC. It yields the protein CASSREGRSYGYTF. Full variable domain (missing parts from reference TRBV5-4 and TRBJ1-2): ETGVTQSPTHLIKTRGQQVTLRCSSQSGHNTVSWYQQALGQGPQFIFQYYREEENGRGNFPPRFSGLQFPNYSSELNVNALELDDSALYLCASSREGRSYGYTFGSGTRLTVV.

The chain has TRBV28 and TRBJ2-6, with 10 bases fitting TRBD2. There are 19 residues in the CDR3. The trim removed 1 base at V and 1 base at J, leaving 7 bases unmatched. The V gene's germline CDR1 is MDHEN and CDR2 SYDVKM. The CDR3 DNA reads TGTGCCAGCAGTTTATTGAGGCTAGCGGGGGAATCTGGGGCCAACGTCCTGACTTTC. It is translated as CASSLLRLAGESGANVLTF.

This chain's CDR3 is CASSLGGTNTDTQYF. CDR3 nucleotide sequence: TGTGCCAGCAGCTTAGGCGGGACTAACACAGATACGCAGTATTTT. The V call is TRBV7-8, the J call TRBJ2-3; 7 nucleotides align to TRBD2. Germline loops: CDR1 SGHVS, CDR2 FQNEAQ. The CDR3 spans 15 residues. After removal of 1 base from V and 2 bases from J, the junction contained 3 bases not matched to a gene.

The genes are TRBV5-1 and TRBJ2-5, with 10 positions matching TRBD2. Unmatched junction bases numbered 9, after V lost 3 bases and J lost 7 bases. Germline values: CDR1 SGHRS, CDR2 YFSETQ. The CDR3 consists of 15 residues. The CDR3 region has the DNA TGCGCCAGCAGCTCGATAGCGGGGGGAACTGTGACCCAGTACTTC. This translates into CASSSIAGGTVTQYF.

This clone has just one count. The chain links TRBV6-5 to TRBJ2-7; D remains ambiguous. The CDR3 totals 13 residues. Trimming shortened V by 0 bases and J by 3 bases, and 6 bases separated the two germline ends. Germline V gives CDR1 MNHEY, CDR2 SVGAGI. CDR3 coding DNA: TGTGCCAGCAGTTACTCGGGCCTCTACGAGCAGTACTTC. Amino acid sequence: CASSYSGLYEQYF.

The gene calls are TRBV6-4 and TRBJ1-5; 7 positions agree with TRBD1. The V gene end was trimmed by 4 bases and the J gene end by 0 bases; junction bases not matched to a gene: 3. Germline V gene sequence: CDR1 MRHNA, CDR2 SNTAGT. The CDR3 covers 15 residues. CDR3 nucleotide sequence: TGTGCCAGCAGTGCCTCAGGGGGTAGCAATCAGCCCCAGCATTTT. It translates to CASSASGGSNQPQHF.

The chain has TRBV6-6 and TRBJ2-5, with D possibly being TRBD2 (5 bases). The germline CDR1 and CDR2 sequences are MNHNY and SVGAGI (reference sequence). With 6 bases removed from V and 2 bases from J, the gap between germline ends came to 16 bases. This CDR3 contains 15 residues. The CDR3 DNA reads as TGTGCCAGCAGAAAATCTAGAGCGGAACAAGAGACCCAGTACTTC. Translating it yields CASRKSRAEQETQYF.